A selection of T cell receptor beta chains follows, all from one sample in a study of Ad26.COV2.S vaccination and SARS-CoV-2 variants. The assay was immunoSEQ multiplex PCR, and TCRdb's table has in-frame clones only and misses some. The table shows about 280,000 clones, with approximately 89% occurring only once. The sequences come from peripheral blood, collected in a trial of Ad26.COV2.S vaccine versus placebo. These receptors all come from a person aged 18 to 59 who received the Ad26.COV2.S COVID-19 vaccine or a placebo. CDR3s include the opening cysteine and the closing phenylalanine or tryptophan. D genes are given only for firm matches. Only some rows state a clone size, as once, few, many or a class for expanded clones.

J,D,V,size,DNA,CDR3
TRBJ1-2,TRBD1,TRBV7-2,.,TGTGCCAGCAGCTTAGGACAGGGATCGACCTATGGCTACACCTTC,CASSLGQGSTYGYTF
TRBJ1-1,.,TRBV20-1,.,TGCAGTGCTAGTTCGGGGGTAAACACTGAAGCTTTCTTT,CSASSGVNTEAFF
TRBJ2-7,TRBD1,TRBV27,.,TGTGCCAGCGGCCGGGACAGGGATTACGAGCAGTACTTC,CASGRDRDYEQYF
TRBJ2-3,TRBD2,TRBV18,once,TGTGCCAGCTCACCACCGGGACTAGACACAGATACGCAGTATTTT,CASSPPGLDTDTQYF
TRBJ2-2,TRBD1,TRBV6-6,.,TGTGCCAGCAGTGGTACAGGGGCGGGCGGGGAGCTGTTTTTT,CASSGTGAGGELFF
TRBJ1-1,TRBD1,TRBV5-4,.,TGTGCCAGCAGCGGGACAGGGGGGTTAGAAGCTTTCTTT,CASSGTGGLEAFF
TRBJ1-1,.,TRBV6-5,few,TGTGCCAGCGGATTGAAGTTCACTGAAGCTTTCTTT,CASGLKFTEAFF
TRBJ2-3,TRBD2,TRBV11-3,.,TGTGCCAGCAGCTTAGCCGCCAACTGGGGAGGGACAGATACGCAGTATTTT,CASSLAANWGGTDTQYF
TRBJ1-6,.,TRBV30,.,TGTGCCTGGAGTGAGGACAGAAATTCACCCCTCCACTTT,CAWSEDRNSPLHF
TRBJ2-7,TRBD2,TRBV20-1,.,TGCAGTGCTAGTGCTCCAGGTCTAGCGGGAACGGGGGAGCAGTACTTC,CSASAPGLAGTGEQYF
TRBJ2-7,TRBD2,TRBV6-5,.,TGTGCCAGCAGTAAAACTAGCGGAAGCTCCTACGAGCAGTACTTC,CASSKTSGSSYEQYF
TRBJ1-1,TRBD1,TRBV2,.,TGTGCCAGCAGTCCCCAGGGGGCTTACACTGAAGCTTTCTTT,CASSPQGAYTEAFF
TRBJ1-1,TRBD1,TRBV9,.,TGTGCCACTTCCCCCTCGACAGGGGGCGAAGCTTTCTTT,CATSPSTGGEAFF
TRBJ2-2,.,TRBV19,.,TGTGCCAGTAGCATGGGGGCAGGGACGGCCGGGGAGCTGTTTTTT,CASSMGAGTAGELFF
TRBJ2-1,.,TRBV24-1,.,TGTGCCACCAGTGACCCAGGGACCCGAGGGAATGAGCAGTTCTTC,CATSDPGTRGNEQFF
TRBJ2-1,.,TRBV7-2,.,TGTGCCAGCAGCTTTTACGGATCCTACAATGAGCAGTTCTTC,CASSFYGSYNEQFF
TRBJ1-5,.,TRBV2,.,TGTGCCAGCAGTGAAGCGTATAGCAGCAATCAGCCCCAGCATTTT,CASSEAYSSNQPQHF
TRBJ2-7,TRBD2,TRBV2,once,TGTGCCAGCAGTGATCTAGCGGGGACCTACGAGCAGTACTTC,CASSDLAGTYEQYF
TRBJ2-3,.,TRBV4-2,.,TGTGCCAGCAGCCTACCCGCTAGCACAGATACGCAGTATTTT,CASSLPASTDTQYF
TRBJ2-7,.,TRBV7-2,.,TGTGCCAGCAGCTTCTCAGGACAACTCTACGAGCAGTACTTC,CASSFSGQLYEQYF
TRBJ1-2,TRBD1,TRBV19,.,TGTGCCAGTAGTGTCGGGACAGAGAACTATGGCTACACCTTC,CASSVGTENYGYTF
TRBJ2-7,.,TRBV30,.,TGTGCCTGGAGTTCATCCCAGGGTTCCTACGAGCAGTACTTC,CAWSSSQGSYEQYF
TRBJ2-5,.,TRBV25-1,.,TGTGCCAGCAGTTGGGGCCGGGAGACCCAGTACTTC,CASSWGRETQYF
TRBJ2-7,.,TRBV27,.,TGTGCCAGCAGCTACCTGTGGCAAGGGACTCCCTACGAGCAGTACTTC,CASSYLWQGTPYEQYF
TRBJ1-1,TRBD1,TRBV2,.,TGTGCCAGCAGTTGGACAGGGAGGACTGAAGCTTTCTTT,CASSWTGRTEAFF
TRBJ2-5,TRBD2,TRBV3-1/TRBV3-2,.,TGTGCCAGCAGCCAAGTCAGAGCGGGGAGAGGGGAGACCCAGTACTTC,CASSQVRAGRGETQYF
TRBJ2-7,TRBD2,TRBV4-1,.,TGCGCCAGCAGCCACTACTCAAACCGGGGACTACCCTACGAGCAGTACTTC,CASSHYSNRGLPYEQYF
TRBJ1-5,.,TRBV7-9,.,TGTGCCAGCAGCATTTCCTATGGCAATCAGCCCCAGCATTTT,CASSISYGNQPQHF
TRBJ1-1,.,TRBV6-5,.,TGTGCCAGCAGTTACTCGGGTTGGGGGAACACTGAAGCTTTCTTT,CASSYSGWGNTEAFF
TRBJ1-2,.,TRBV18,few,TGTGCCAGCTCCCAGTTCCCTTATGGCTACACCTTC,CASSQFPYGYTF
TRBJ2-7,TRBD1,TRBV11-1,.,TGTGCCAGCAGCTCGGCCGGGACAGGGAGCGACGAGCAGTACTTC,CASSSAGTGSDEQYF
TRBJ1-6,.,TRBV2,few,TGTGCCAGCAGGGCCGGGACGGCCTATAATTCACCCCTCCACTTT,CASRAGTAYNSPLHF
TRBJ2-1,.,TRBV25-1,.,TGTGCCAGCAGTGAATATTCGGGGGAGGTGTACAATGAGCAGTTCTTC,CASSEYSGEVYNEQFF
TRBJ2-7,.,TRBV6-5,.,TGTGCCAGCAGCAGATTCAGGCTCTCCTACGAGCAGTACTTC,CASSRFRLSYEQYF
TRBJ2-7,.,TRBV24-1,.,TGTGCCACCAGTGATTTGCCACAGAGGACCTACGAGCAGTACTTC,CATSDLPQRTYEQYF
TRBJ2-5,TRBD2,TRBV9,.,TGTGCCAGCAGCGTCAGCATTGGACTAGCGGGGGGCCAAGAGACCCAGTACTTC,CASSVSIGLAGGQETQYF
TRBJ2-7,TRBD2,TRBV7-2,.,TGTGCCAGCAGCTGGGGGGTGAGCGGGGCCTACGAGCAGTACTTC,CASSWGVSGAYEQYF
TRBJ2-3,.,TRBV27,.,TGTGCCAGCAGCCGCACCGTTGCGGGGGATACGCAGTATTTT,CASSRTVAGDTQYF
TRBJ1-2,.,TRBV19,.,TGTGCCAGTAGTATAGACAGGCGGATATATGGCTACACCTTC,CASSIDRRIYGYTF
TRBJ2-7,TRBD2,TRBV6-4,.,TGTGCCAGCAGTGAACAGCGGGAGTCGGTGCAGTACTTC,CASSEQRESVQYF
TRBJ2-7,TRBD2,TRBV5-5,.,TGTGCCAGCAGCTGGAGAGGGACTAGCGGGAGGGCCGTGGCCTACGAGCAGTACTTC,CASSWRGTSGRAVAYEQYF
TRBJ2-3,.,TRBV15,.,TGTGCCACCAGCAGAGTCGGGCGGGCAGATACGCAGTATTTT,CATSRVGRADTQYF